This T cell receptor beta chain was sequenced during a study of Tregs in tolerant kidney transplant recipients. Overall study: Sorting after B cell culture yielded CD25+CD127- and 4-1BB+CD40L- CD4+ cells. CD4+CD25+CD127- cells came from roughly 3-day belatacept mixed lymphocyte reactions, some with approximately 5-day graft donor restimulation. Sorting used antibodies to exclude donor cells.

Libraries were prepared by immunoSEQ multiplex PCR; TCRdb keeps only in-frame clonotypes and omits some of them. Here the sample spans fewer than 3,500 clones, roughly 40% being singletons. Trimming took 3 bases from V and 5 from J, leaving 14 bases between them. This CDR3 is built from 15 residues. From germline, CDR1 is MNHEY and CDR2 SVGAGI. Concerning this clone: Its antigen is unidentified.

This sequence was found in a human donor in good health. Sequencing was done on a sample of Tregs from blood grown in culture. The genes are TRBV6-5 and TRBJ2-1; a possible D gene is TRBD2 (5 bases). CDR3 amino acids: CASSYSSGKNNEQFF. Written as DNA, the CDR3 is TGTGCCAGCAGTTATTCCTCCGGGAAAAACAATGAGCAGTTCTTC.